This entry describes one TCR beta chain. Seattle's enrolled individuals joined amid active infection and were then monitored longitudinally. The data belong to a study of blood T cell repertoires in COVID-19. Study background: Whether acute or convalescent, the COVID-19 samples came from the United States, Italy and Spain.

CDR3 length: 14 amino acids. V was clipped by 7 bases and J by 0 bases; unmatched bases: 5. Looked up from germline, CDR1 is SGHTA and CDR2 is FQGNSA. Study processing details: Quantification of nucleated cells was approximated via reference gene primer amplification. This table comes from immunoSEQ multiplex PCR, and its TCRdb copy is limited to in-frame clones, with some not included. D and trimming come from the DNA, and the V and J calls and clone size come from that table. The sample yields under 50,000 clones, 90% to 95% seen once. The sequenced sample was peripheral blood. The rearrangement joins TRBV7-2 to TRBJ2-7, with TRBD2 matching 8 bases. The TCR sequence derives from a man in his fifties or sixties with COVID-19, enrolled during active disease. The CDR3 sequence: CASTPAGGSYEQYF. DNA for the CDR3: TGTGCCAGCACCCCTGCGGGGGGCTCCTACGAGCAGTACTTC.